This T cell receptor (beta chain) was documented in a study of T-cell reconstitution after alpha-beta-depleted transplantation in children. Study findings and constraints: A year had passed since transplant, and T-cell counts and diversity by then came mostly from newly produced T cells. Reported findings indicate that, about two months after transplant, alpha-beta T cells came from several hundred expanded clones, which were derived from non-depleted graft cells.

A TCRbeta library incorporating unique molecular identifiers was prepared. Each CDR3 protein gets one entry after TCRdb re-called the PCR reads with MiXCR. The repertoire consists of hundreds of thousands of distinct CDR3 sequences, with approximately 7.3% occurring once and the leading ten covering approximately 8.2%. This clonotype was counted ten times or more. Antigen unknown. One end of the junction varies from germline; a read error may be responsible. This receptor was obtained from a female patient between 2 and 15 years old who had a stem cell transplant for Fanconi anemia, so the T cells may come from the graft donor. The sample was peripheral blood, taken 360 days after TCRalphabeta/CD19-depleted stem cell transplant.

Here the CDR3 reads CASSLGTGAYEQYF. The CDR3 region has the DNA TGTGCCAGCAGCTTAGGGACAGGGGCCTACGAGCAGTACTTC. This chain links TRBV5-1 with TRBJ2-7; 10 bases line up with TRBD1. Germline loops: CDR1 SGHRS, CDR2 YFSETQ. The CDR3 is 14 residues long.